This TCR beta chain is from a study of cytomegalovirus exposure and HLA in healthy donors. Study-wide results and limits: Trimming of TCR beta V- and J-genes showed a link, identified in a later analysis, to a missense DCLRE1C variant.

Regarding this clone: Its antigen is not known.

The PCR employed 60 Vbeta primers together with 13 Jbeta primers. TCRdb keeps only in-frame clones here, not all; method: immunoSEQ multiplex PCR. The sample shows about 120,000 clones, over 75% of them seen only once. Sequencing used PBMCs. The source of this sequence is a man aged 40-49 years in good health and CMV-seronegative.

This CDR3 is CASSVGGQGRSGYTF. The CDR3, as DNA: TGTGCCAGCAGCGTAGGTGGACAGGGGCGGAGCGGCTACACCTTC. The rearrangement uses TRBV9 and TRBJ1-2; 9 bases map to TRBD1. The CDR3 sequence is 15 residues long. Germline CDR1 reads SGDLS; CDR2 reads YYNGEE. After removal of 0 bases from V and 8 bases from J, the junction contained 8 bases not matched to a gene.